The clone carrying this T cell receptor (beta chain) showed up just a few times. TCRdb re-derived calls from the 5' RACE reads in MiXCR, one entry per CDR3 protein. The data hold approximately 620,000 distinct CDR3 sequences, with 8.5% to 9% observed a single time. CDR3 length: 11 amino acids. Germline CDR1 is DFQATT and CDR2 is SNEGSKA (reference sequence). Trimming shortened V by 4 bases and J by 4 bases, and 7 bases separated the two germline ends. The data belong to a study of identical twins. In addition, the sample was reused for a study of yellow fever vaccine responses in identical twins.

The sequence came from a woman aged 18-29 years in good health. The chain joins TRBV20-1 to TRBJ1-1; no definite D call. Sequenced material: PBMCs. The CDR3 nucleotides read TGCAGTGCTACGTTGATCACTGAAGCTTTCTTT. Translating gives CSATLITEAFF.